The rows below give T cell receptor beta chains drawn from one sample of a study of blood T cell repertoires in COVID-19. Data came from immunoSEQ multiplex PCR; TCRdb stores just in-frame clones and leaves some out. The sample shows under 250,000 clones, roughly 85% of them seen only once. The sample consisted of peripheral blood. The receptor set was obtained from a man younger than 35 with active or convalescent COVID-19. CDR3s include the opening cysteine and the closing phenylalanine or tryptophan. Each record gives: J gene, CDR3 length, clone size, D gene, V gene, CDR3 DNA, CDR3 protein. The D gene is left open where the match is weak. Expanded clones are given a class, and other clones once, few, many or no size at all.

>TRBJ2-5|14|.|.|TRBV11-3
TGTGCCAGCAGTCCGACGTCCGGAGGGGAGACCCAGTACTTC
CASSPTSGGETQYF
>TRBJ2-5|13|.|.|TRBV20-1
TGCAGTGCTAGTAAGGTAGCTCGAGAGACCCAGTACTTC
CSASKVARETQYF
>TRBJ2-5|16|.|TRBD1|TRBV27
TGTGCCAGCAGTTTAACGACAGGGGGCGCCGGGGAGACCCAGTACTTC
CASSLTTGGAGETQYF
>TRBJ2-2|15|few|.|TRBV3-1/TRBV3-2
TGTGCCAGCAGCCACCTCCTATTACCGGCCGGGGAGCTGTTTTTT
CASSHLLLPAGELFF
>TRBJ2-7|12|.|.|TRBV2
TGTGCCGGAGGCGGGGTTACCTACGAGCAGTACTTC
CAGGGVTYEQYF
>TRBJ1-4|13|.|.|TRBV29-1
TGCAGCGTTGTCGGGGCGGGGAATGAAAAACTGTTTTTT
CSVVGAGNEKLFF
>TRBJ2-7|15|.|.|TRBV2
TGTGCCAGCAGTGAACAGACAAAAAGCTCCTACGAGCAGTACTTC
CASSEQTKSSYEQYF
>TRBJ1-1|14|.|.|TRBV5-1
TGCGCCAGCAAAACCTCGGGACAGAACACTGAAGCTTTCTTT
CASKTSGQNTEAFF
>TRBJ1-2|14|.|.|TRBV7-2
TGTGCCAGCAGCTTAGAAGCAGGGGTGTATGGCTACACCTTC
CASSLEAGVYGYTF
>TRBJ2-3|13|.|TRBD2|TRBV4-1
TGCGCCAGCAGCCAAATACTAGCGGATACGCAGTATTTT
CASSQILADTQYF
>TRBJ1-6|15|.|.|TRBV3-1/TRBV3-2
TGTGCCAGCAGCCTAACGGGGGATCGCGATTCACCCCTCCACTTT
CASSLTGDRDSPLHF
>TRBJ1-1|12|.|.|TRBV28
TGTGCCGTCGAACAGCGTAGGGGGGGGACTTTCTTT
CAVEQRRGGTFF
>TRBJ1-3|17|.|TRBD1|TRBV2
TGTGCCAGCAGTCCGTGGACAGGGGTTAATCGCCCAAACACCATATATTTT
CASSPWTGVNRPNTIYF
>TRBJ2-2|15|.|.|TRBV9
TGTGCCAGCAGCGTAGGTCTCGGGGGCACCGGGGAGCTGTTTTTT
CASSVGLGGTGELFF
>TRBJ2-1|16|.|.|TRBV7-3
TGTGCCAGCAGCTTAACGTTAACTAGCACGAACCATGAGCAGTTCTTC
CASSLTLTSTNHEQFF
>TRBJ1-6|16|.|.|TRBV19
TGTGCCAGTAGTTCCCTCGGGACAAATCATAATTCACCCCTCCACTTT
CASSSLGTNHNSPLHF
>TRBJ1-1|12|few|.|TRBV7-9
TGTGCCAGCGACAGGAAGAACACTGAAGCTTTCTTT
CASDRKNTEAFF
>TRBJ2-7|15|.|TRBD2|TRBV10-3
TGTGCCATCTCTCAGAAGCGGGAGGTTCTCTACGAGCAGTACTTC
CAISQKREVLYEQYF
>TRBJ2-3|14|.|TRBD2|TRBV30
TGTGGACTAGCGGGGGGCCTTAGCACAGATACGCAGTATTTT
CGLAGGLSTDTQYF
>TRBJ2-1|15|.|TRBD2|TRBV5-4
TGTGCCACCGCGGGGGGGCGGAGCTCCTACAATGAGCAGTTCTTC
CATAGGRSSYNEQFF
>TRBJ2-1|15|once|TRBD1|TRBV6-2/TRBV6-3
TGTGCCAGCAGTTACGCCGACAGGGTAATAAATGAGCAGTTCTTC
CASSYADRVINEQFF
>TRBJ1-1|14|.|.|TRBV5-1
TGCGCCAGCAGCTTGGTCAGGGGGAACACTGAAGCTTTCTTT
CASSLVRGNTEAFF
>TRBJ2-7|11|few|.|TRBV20-1
TGCAGTGCTGACAGAACCTACGAGCAGTACTTC
CSADRTYEQYF
>TRBJ1-4|16|.|TRBD1|TRBV27
TGTGCCAGCAGTCGGGGACAGGGGATAGCTAATGAAAAACTGTTTTTT
CASSRGQGIANEKLFF